The rows below give T cell receptor beta chains drawn from one sample of a study of shared clonotypes between healthy human individuals. This table comes from immunoSEQ multiplex PCR, and its TCRdb copy is limited to in-frame clones, with some not included. The sample has approximately 530,000 clones; more than 95% are singletons. Sequencing was done on a sample of naive CD4+ T cells sorted from blood. The source of these receptors is a woman in her twenties or thirties in good health. The CDR3 runs from the conserved cysteine through the conserved F or W. Fields, in order: CDR3 length, D gene, J gene, V gene, clone size, CDR3 protein, CDR3 DNA. D genes are given only for firm matches. Size tells how often a clone was seen (once, few, many) or the class of an expanded clone, and some rows leave it out.

14 NA TRBJ1-2 TRBV5-1 once CASSYGSLADGYTF TGCGCCAGCAGTTACGGGAGTCTAGCTGATGGCTACACCTTC
14 NA TRBJ2-2 TRBV29-1 NA CSGRAGGNTGELFF TGCAGCGGCAGGGCAGGAGGGAACACCGGGGAGCTGTTTTTT
12 NA TRBJ2-1 TRBV11-1 NA CASSKDTNEQFF TGTGCCAGCAGCAAAGACACCAATGAGCAGTTCTTC
15 TRBD1 TRBJ1-5 TRBV2 NA CASRGQGLSNQPQHF TGTGCCAGCAGAGGACAGGGGCTAAGCAATCAGCCCCAGCATTTT
16 TRBD2 TRBJ2-2 TRBV10-3 NA CAICPGLLLNTGELFF TGTGCCATCTGCCCGGGACTACTCTTGAACACCGGGGAGCTGTTTTTT
15 TRBD1 TRBJ2-2 TRBV6-6 once CASRIGQGATGELFF TGTGCCAGCAGGATCGGACAGGGGGCTACCGGGGAGCTGTTTTTT
14 NA TRBJ1-1 TRBV28 NA CASSPTRPTPEAFF TGTGCCAGCAGTCCAACCAGGCCGACTCCTGAAGCTTTCTTT
14 NA TRBJ2-5 TRBV28 NA CASTVGSGSEEQYF TGTGCCAGCACCGTAGGGTCGGGCTCGGAGGAGCAGTACTTC
14 NA TRBJ2-7 TRBV5-1 NA CASSYLASNNEQYF TGCGCCAGCAGCTACTTAGCGTCAAATAACGAGCAGTACTTC
18 TRBD2 TRBJ2-3 TRBV7-9 NA CASSAVGGTSGSTDTQYF TGTGCCAGCAGCGCAGTAGGGGGGACTAGCGGGAGTACAGATACGCAGTATTTT
14 NA TRBJ2-2 TRBV4-1 NA CASSQDRVTGELFF TGCGCCAGCAGCCAAGACCGGGTCACCGGGGAGCTGTTTTTT
17 TRBD1 TRBJ1-5 TRBV19 NA CASNAWTGTYSNQPQHF TGTGCCAGTAATGCGTGGACAGGCACTTATAGCAATCAGCCCCAGCATTTT
13 NA TRBJ1-3 TRBV15 once CATSRMAGNTIYF TGTGCCACCAGCAGAATGGCCGGAAACACCATATATTTT
13 TRBD2 TRBJ2-2 TRBV2 NA CASSGGRAGELFF TGTGCCAGCAGTGGAGGGAGGGCCGGGGAGCTGTTTTTT
15 NA TRBJ2-7 TRBV13 once CASSLATESSYEQYF TGTGCCAGCAGCTTAGCCACGGAGAGCTCCTACGAGCAGTACTTC
17 TRBD2 TRBJ2-3 TRBV27 NA CASSFSGRILRTDTQYF TGTGCCAGCAGTTTCAGCGGGAGGATATTAAGAACAGATACGCAGTATTTT
15 TRBD2 TRBJ2-7 TRBV4-1 NA CASSQPTSAHYEQYF TGCGCCAGCAGCCAGCCAACTAGCGCTCACTACGAGCAGTACTTC
15 NA TRBJ1-1 TRBV7-8 once CASSPGWDMNTEAFF TGTGCCAGCAGTCCAGGCTGGGACATGAACACTGAAGCTTTCTTT
15 NA TRBJ1-4 TRBV18 NA CASSPRMATNEKLFF TGTGCCAGCTCACCACGGATGGCAACTAATGAAAAACTGTTTTTT
17 NA TRBJ1-1 TRBV28 NA CASSFFLGRASNTEAFF TGTGCCAGCAGTTTTTTCCTCGGACGTGCATCGAACACTGAAGCTTTCTTT
14 TRBD1 TRBJ2-7 TRBV5-1 NA CASSSGQELHEQYF TGCGCCAGCAGCTCGGGACAGGAGCTCCACGAGCAGTACTTC
15 NA TRBJ2-5 TRBV9 NA CASSVGLPGGETQYF TGTGCCAGCAGCGTAGGGCTCCCGGGCGGAGAGACCCAGTACTTC
15 TRBD2 TRBJ2-1 TRBV19 NA CASSTSSGNYNEQFF TGTGCCAGTAGTACCAGTAGCGGGAACTACAATGAGCAGTTCTTC
15 TRBD1 TRBJ2-7 TRBV7-8 NA CASSLGRTGTGEQYF TGTGCCAGCAGCTTGGGGAGGACAGGGACAGGCGAGCAGTACTTC
13 NA TRBJ2-7 TRBV4-1 NA CASSPPGKHEQYF TGCGCCAGCAGCCCCCCAGGGAAACACGAGCAGTACTTC
16 TRBD2 TRBJ2-7 TRBV5-4 NA CASSLGSSGRIWEQYF TGTGCCAGCAGCTTAGGTTCTAGCGGGAGAATATGGGAGCAGTACTTC
14 TRBD1 TRBJ2-4 TRBV28 once CASSLPGQKNIQYF TGTGCCAGCAGTCTTCCGGGACAGAAAAACATTCAGTACTTC
17 TRBD2 TRBJ2-2 TRBV5-1 NA CASSSQLADLYTGELFF TGCGCCAGCAGCTCCCAACTAGCGGATCTTTACACCGGGGAGCTGTTTTTT
14 TRBD2 TRBJ2-5 TRBV27 NA CASRSTSGKETQYF TGTGCCAGCAGGTCTACTAGCGGGAAAGAGACCCAGTACTTC
17 TRBD2 TRBJ2-7 TRBV7-9 NA CASSLAWTSGGTYEQYF TGTGCCAGCAGCTTAGCCTGGACTAGCGGGGGGACCTACGAGCAGTACTTC
16 NA TRBJ2-5 TRBV27 NA CASSLFGLANQETQYF TGTGCCAGCAGTTTATTCGGGCTAGCGAACCAAGAGACCCAGTACTTC
15 TRBD1 TRBJ2-7 TRBV7-2 NA CASSLQPDRGYEQYF TGTGCCAGCAGCCTCCAGCCGGACAGGGGGTACGAGCAGTACTTC
17 NA TRBJ2-7 TRBV10-1 once CASSDTPSGRRPYEQYF TGCGCCAGCAGTGATACACCCTCGGGCCGGCGCCCCTACGAGCAGTACTTC
14 TRBD1 TRBJ2-5 TRBV28 NA CASREAGGDETQYF TGTGCCAGCAGAGAGGCAGGGGGAGATGAGACCCAGTACTTC